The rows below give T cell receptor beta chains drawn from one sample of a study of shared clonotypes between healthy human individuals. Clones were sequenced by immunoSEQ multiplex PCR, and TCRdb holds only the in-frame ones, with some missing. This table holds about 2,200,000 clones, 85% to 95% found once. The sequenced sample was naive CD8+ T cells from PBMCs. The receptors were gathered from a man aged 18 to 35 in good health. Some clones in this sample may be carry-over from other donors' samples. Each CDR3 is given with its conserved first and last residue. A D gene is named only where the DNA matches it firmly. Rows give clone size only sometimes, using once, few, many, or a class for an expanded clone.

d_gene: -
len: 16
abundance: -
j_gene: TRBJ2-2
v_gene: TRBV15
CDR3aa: CATSRGTTQNTGELFF
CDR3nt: TGTGCCACCAGCAGAGGTACTACCCAGAACACCGGGGAGCTGTTTTTT

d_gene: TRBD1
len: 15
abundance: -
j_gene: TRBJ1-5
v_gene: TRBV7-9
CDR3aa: CASSADREKDQPQHF
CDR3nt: TGTGCCAGCAGCGCGGACAGGGAGAAGGATCAGCCCCAGCATTTT

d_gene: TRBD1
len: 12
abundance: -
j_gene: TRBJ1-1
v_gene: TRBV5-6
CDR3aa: CASSFGQAEAFF
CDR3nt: TGTGCCAGCAGCTTTGGACAGGCGGAAGCTTTCTTT

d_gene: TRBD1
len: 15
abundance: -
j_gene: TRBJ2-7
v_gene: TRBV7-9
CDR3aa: CASSSSTGFFHEQYF
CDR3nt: TGTGCCAGCAGCTCATCGACAGGGTTCTTCCACGAGCAGTACTTC

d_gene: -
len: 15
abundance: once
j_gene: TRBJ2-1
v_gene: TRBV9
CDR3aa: CASSVRGNNDNEQFF
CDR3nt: TGTGCCAGCAGCGTCAGGGGTAATAATGACAATGAGCAGTTCTTC

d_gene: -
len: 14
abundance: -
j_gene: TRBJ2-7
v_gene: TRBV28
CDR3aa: CASSLRGLVFEQYF
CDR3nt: TGTGCCAGCAGTTTGCGAGGGTTGGTTTTCGAGCAGTACTTC

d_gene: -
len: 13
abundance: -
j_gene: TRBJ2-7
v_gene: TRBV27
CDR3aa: CASSRDTPYEQYF
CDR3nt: TGTGCCAGCAGTCGGGACACGCCCTACGAGCAGTACTTT

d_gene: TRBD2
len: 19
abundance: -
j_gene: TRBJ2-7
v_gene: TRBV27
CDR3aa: CASSLSSPSRGGSSYEQYF
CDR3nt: TGTGCCAGCAGTTTGTCATCTCCCTCTCGGGGCGGGAGTTCCTACGAGCAGTACTTC

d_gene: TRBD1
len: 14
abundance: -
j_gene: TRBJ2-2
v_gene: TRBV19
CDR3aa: CASSNYRGPGELFF
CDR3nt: TGTGCCAGTAGTAACTACAGGGGGCCCGGGGAGCTGTTTTTT

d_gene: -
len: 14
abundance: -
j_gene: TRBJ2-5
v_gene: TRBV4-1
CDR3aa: CASSQGVGEETQYF
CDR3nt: TGCGCCAGCAGCCAGGGTGTGGGAGAAGAGACCCAGTACTTC

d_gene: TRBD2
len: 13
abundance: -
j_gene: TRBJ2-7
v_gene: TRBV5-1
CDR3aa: CASSFFAGREQYF
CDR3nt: TGCGCCAGCAGCTTCTTTGCCGGGAGGGAGCAGTACTTC

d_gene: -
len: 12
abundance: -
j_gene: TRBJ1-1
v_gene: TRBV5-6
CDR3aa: CASSWVGEEAFF
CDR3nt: TGTGCCAGCAGCTGGGTCGGGGAGGAAGCTTTCTTT

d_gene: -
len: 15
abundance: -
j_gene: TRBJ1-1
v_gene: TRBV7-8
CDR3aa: CASSFWTLTDGEAFF
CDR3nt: TGTGCCAGCAGCTTTTGGACCCTAACGGACGGCGAAGCTTTCTTT

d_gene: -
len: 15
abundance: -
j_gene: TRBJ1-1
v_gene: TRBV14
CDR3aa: CASSPGRLMNTEAFF
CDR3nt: TGTGCCAGCAGCCCCGGACGGCTCATGAACACTGAAGCTTTCTTT